The entry below gives a single T cell receptor beta chain sequence along with its context. Time point in this sample: pretreatment peripheral blood. The entry originates in a study of PD-L1 blockade in urothelial cancer. J lost 2 bases, V lost 0 bases, and 10 bases had no gene match. Germline assignment: CDR1 SGHRS and CDR2 YFSETQ. The CDR3 sequence is 17 residues long. Clones were sequenced by immunoSEQ multiplex PCR, and TCRdb holds only the in-frame ones, with some missing. The sample has about 72,000 clones; around 86% are singletons. Here the sequenced sample was PBMCs, taken around atezolizumab (anti-PD-L1) treatment. The gene calls are TRBV5-1 and TRBJ2-5; TRBD1 aligns across 7 bases. The sequence was collected from a man between 60 and 75 years old with urothelial cancer. The CDR3, as DNA: TGCGCCAGCAGCTTGGAACCAGCCCTACAGGGGCAAGAGACCCAGTACTTC. Encoded protein: CASSLEPALQGQETQYF.